The clone carrying this TCR beta chain was detected once. The CDR3 is 14 residues long. Trimming cost V 4 bases and J 1 base, with 11 bases left between them. In germline, CDR1 is SGHRS, CDR2 YFSETQ. The entry originates in a study of T cell changes during pregnancy in multiple sclerosis. Some clones are missing from TCRdb's copy, which holds only in-frame ones; the method was immunoSEQ multiplex PCR. The sample records approximately 44,000 clones, about nine tenths being singletons. The sequences come from CD4+ T cells from peripheral blood mononuclear cells, collected in the second trimester of pregnancy. This chain connects TRBV5-1 to TRBJ1-1; D is perhaps TRBD1 (5 bases). The TCR comes from a female donor in good health, enrolled as a control in a pregnancy study. CDR3 coding DNA: TGCGCCAGCAGCCGGGGGGTCCCGAACACTGAAGCTTTCTTT. Translating it yields CASSRGVPNTEAFF.